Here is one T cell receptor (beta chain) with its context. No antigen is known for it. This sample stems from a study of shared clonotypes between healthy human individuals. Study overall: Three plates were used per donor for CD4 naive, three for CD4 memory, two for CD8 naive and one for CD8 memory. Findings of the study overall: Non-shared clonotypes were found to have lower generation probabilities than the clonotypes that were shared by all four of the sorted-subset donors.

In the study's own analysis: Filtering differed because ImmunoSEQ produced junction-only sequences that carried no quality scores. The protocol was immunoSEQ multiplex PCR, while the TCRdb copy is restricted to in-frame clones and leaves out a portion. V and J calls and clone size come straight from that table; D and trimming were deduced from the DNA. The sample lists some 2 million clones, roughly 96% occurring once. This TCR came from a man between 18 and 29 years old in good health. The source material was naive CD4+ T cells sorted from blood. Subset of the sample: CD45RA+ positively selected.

CDR3 DNA: TGTGCCAGCAGTGAGATTTACTCAACAGGAATCCACGAGCAGTACTTC. This encodes CASSEIYSTGIHEQYF. The J gene is TRBJ2-7, the V gene TRBV6-1, with D possibly being TRBD1 (5 bases). Looked up from germline, CDR1 is MNHNS and CDR2 is SASEGT. This CDR3 has 16 residues. V lost 3 bases to trimming and J lost 5 bases, with 20 bases between them.